This T cell receptor beta chain is from a study of blood T cell repertoires in COVID-19. Deletions cut 4 bases from V and 6 bases from J, with 10 bases between. Germline lookup yields CDR1 SGHKS and CDR2 YYEKEE (reference sequence). There are 13 residues in the CDR3. Data came from immunoSEQ multiplex PCR; TCRdb stores just in-frame clones and leaves some out. The sample includes over 100,000 clones, 78% of them seen just once. Sequences were obtained from peripheral blood. The source is a man in his sixties with active or convalescent COVID-19. The chain is built from TRBV5-5 and TRBJ1-4, with D possibly TRBD1 on 6 matching bases. CDR3: CASSQGTDEKLFF. CDR3 nucleotide sequence: TGTGCCAGCAGCCAGGGGACGGATGAAAAACTGTTTTTT.